The rows below give T cell receptor beta chains drawn from one sample of a study of T cells after posttransplantation cyclophosphamide. TCRdb's table, derived via immunoSEQ multiplex PCR, lists solely in-frame clones and lacks some. The sample is made up of under 1,500 clones, none counted only once. Source: PBMCs, taken 84 days after allogeneic stem cell transplant with posttransplant cyclophosphamide. Every receptor here comes from a male patient between 25 and 40 years old who received an allogeneic stem cell transplant from a related donor, was CMV-positive, and had no GVHD. Certain T cells may be donor cells from the graft. The CDR3 runs from the conserved cysteine through the conserved F or W. The order of the fields is clone size, J gene, V gene, CDR3 length, D gene, CDR3 DNA, CDR3 protein. The D gene is left open where the match is weak. Some rows have no size entry. The others give once, few or many, or a class for an expanded clone.

clone_size: medium-sized; j_call: TRBJ2-5; v_call: TRBV7-2; cdr3_length: 15; d_call: TRBD2; cdr3_nt: TGTGCCAGCAGTTTTTCTAGCGGGAGGGAAGAGACCCAGTACTTC; cdr3_aa: CASSFSSGREETQYF
clone_size: many; j_call: TRBJ2-3; v_call: TRBV4-2; cdr3_length: 15; d_call: -; cdr3_nt: TGTGCCAGCAGCCAAGATGGGTCTAGCTCAGATACGCAGTATTTT; cdr3_aa: CASSQDGSSSDTQYF
clone_size: medium-sized; j_call: TRBJ2-1; v_call: TRBV24-1; cdr3_length: 16; d_call: TRBD2; cdr3_nt: TGTGCCACCAGTGACGGAGCGGGAGTGGCTTTCAATGAGCAGTTCTTC; cdr3_aa: CATSDGAGVAFNEQFF
clone_size: many; j_call: TRBJ2-1; v_call: TRBV20-1; cdr3_length: 11; d_call: -; cdr3_nt: TGCAGTGCTAGAACTACACCCGTTGCTGTCTTC; cdr3_aa: CSARTTPVAVF
clone_size: medium-sized; j_call: TRBJ2-2; v_call: TRBV16; cdr3_length: 18; d_call: -; cdr3_nt: TGTGCCAGCAGAAGCCGGTGGGGGGGCCTGGAATCACCCGGGGAGCTGTTTTTT; cdr3_aa: CASRSRWGGLESPGELFF
clone_size: medium-sized; j_call: TRBJ1-3; v_call: TRBV6-5; cdr3_length: 12; d_call: -; cdr3_nt: TGTGCCACAAGAGGTTCTGGAAACACCATATATTTT; cdr3_aa: CATRGSGNTIYF
clone_size: many; j_call: TRBJ2-5; v_call: TRBV7-3; cdr3_length: 15; d_call: -; cdr3_nt: TGTGCCAGCAGCTCCGGGGACACCTGGGGAGAGACCCAGTACTTC; cdr3_aa: CASSSGDTWGETQYF
clone_size: many; j_call: TRBJ2-5; v_call: TRBV15; cdr3_length: 15; d_call: -; cdr3_nt: TGTGCCACCAGCAGAGAAAACAGTAGACAAGAGACCCAGTACTTC; cdr3_aa: CATSRENSRQETQYF
clone_size: many; j_call: TRBJ2-3; v_call: TRBV7-2; cdr3_length: 21; d_call: TRBD2; cdr3_nt: TGTGCAAGTCGCTTAGCGCTAGGTGGGACTAGCGGGAGGGAGTGCACAGATACGCAGTATTTT; cdr3_aa: CASRLALGGTSGRECTDTQYF
clone_size: medium-sized; j_call: TRBJ1-2; v_call: TRBV6-6; cdr3_length: 14; d_call: TRBD1; cdr3_nt: TGTGCCAGCAGACACCGGGACAGGGGGCAAGGCTACACCTTC; cdr3_aa: CASRHRDRGQGYTF
clone_size: medium-sized; j_call: TRBJ2-7; v_call: TRBV7-2; cdr3_length: 12; d_call: -; cdr3_nt: TGTGCCAGCAGCCCAGGCAATAACGAGCAGTACTTC; cdr3_aa: CASSPGNNEQYF
clone_size: medium-sized; j_call: TRBJ2-3; v_call: TRBV6-5; cdr3_length: 15; d_call: TRBD1; cdr3_nt: TGTGCCAGCAGTAGAGGACAGGGAGAGACAGATACGCAGTATTTT; cdr3_aa: CASSRGQGETDTQYF
clone_size: many; j_call: TRBJ2-5; v_call: TRBV7-9; cdr3_length: 15; d_call: -; cdr3_nt: TGTGCCAGCAGCTCAAACCCCTATGTTCAAGAGACCCAGTACTTC; cdr3_aa: CASSSNPYVQETQYF
clone_size: medium-sized; j_call: TRBJ2-7; v_call: TRBV6-6; cdr3_length: 13; d_call: -; cdr3_nt: TGTGCCAGCAGGGATACAGCCTCCTACGAGCAGTACTTC; cdr3_aa: CASRDTASYEQYF
clone_size: many; j_call: TRBJ2-5; v_call: TRBV7-2; cdr3_length: 12; d_call: -; cdr3_nt: TGTGCCAGCAGCTCTGACCAAGAGACCCAGTACTTC; cdr3_aa: CASSSDQETQYF
clone_size: many; j_call: TRBJ1-5; v_call: TRBV12-3/TRBV12-4; cdr3_length: 14; d_call: -; cdr3_nt: TGTGCCAGCAGTTTAAACGCAAATAGCCAGCCCCAGCATTTT; cdr3_aa: CASSLNANSQPQHF
clone_size: medium-sized; j_call: TRBJ2-1; v_call: TRBV7-9; cdr3_length: 16; d_call: TRBD2; cdr3_nt: TGTGCCAGCAGCCCACCCCGCGGACTAGGCTACAATGAGCAGTTCTTC; cdr3_aa: CASSPPRGLGYNEQFF
clone_size: medium-sized; j_call: TRBJ1-1; v_call: TRBV19; cdr3_length: 12; d_call: -; cdr3_nt: TGTGCCAGTAGTGAACACAACTATGAAGCTTTCTTT; cdr3_aa: CASSEHNYEAFF
clone_size: medium-sized; j_call: TRBJ2-2; v_call: TRBV6-6; cdr3_length: 13; d_call: -; cdr3_nt: TGTGCCAGCAGTTACGGGGCGACCGGGGAGCTGTTTTTT; cdr3_aa: CASSYGATGELFF
clone_size: many; j_call: TRBJ2-5; v_call: TRBV6-2/TRBV6-3; cdr3_length: 15; d_call: TRBD2; cdr3_nt: TGTGCCAGCGGGCAACAGCGGGAGGGCCGGGGGACCCAGTACTTC; cdr3_aa: CASGQQREGRGTQYF
clone_size: medium-sized; j_call: TRBJ2-3; v_call: TRBV7-9; cdr3_length: 15; d_call: -; cdr3_nt: TGTGCCAGCAGCTTGGGTAGCGGCTACACAGATACGCAGTATTTT; cdr3_aa: CASSLGSGYTDTQYF
clone_size: many; j_call: TRBJ2-3; v_call: TRBV7-6; cdr3_length: 13; d_call: -; cdr3_nt: TGTGCCAGCAGCTTAGCGGGCGCAGATACGCAGTATTTT; cdr3_aa: CASSLAGADTQYF
clone_size: medium-sized; j_call: TRBJ2-7; v_call: TRBV10-2; cdr3_length: 15; d_call: -; cdr3_nt: TGCGCCAGCAGTGATCGAGGAGGGGCTTCCTACGAGCAGTACTTC; cdr3_aa: CASSDRGGASYEQYF
clone_size: medium-sized; j_call: TRBJ2-5; v_call: TRBV4-1; cdr3_length: 15; d_call: -; cdr3_nt: TGCGCCAGCAGCCAAGGTAGAGTTAGCCAAGAGACCCAGTACTTC; cdr3_aa: CASSQGRVSQETQYF
clone_size: medium-sized; j_call: TRBJ2-6; v_call: TRBV19; cdr3_length: 16; d_call: -; cdr3_nt: TGTGCCAGTCGCAATCAGGGGCGAGTTGGGGCCAACGTCCTGACTTTC; cdr3_aa: CASRNQGRVGANVLTF
clone_size: medium-sized; j_call: TRBJ1-3; v_call: TRBV7-2; cdr3_length: 15; d_call: -; cdr3_nt: TGTGCCAGCAGCTTAGAGTCCACATGGGGAAACACCATATATTTT; cdr3_aa: CASSLESTWGNTIYF
clone_size: medium-sized; j_call: TRBJ1-5; v_call: TRBV27; cdr3_length: 20; d_call: TRBD1; cdr3_nt: TGTGCCAGCGCATCCACTCGGGGGACAGGGAGGGCTTATAGCAATCAGCCCCAGCATTTT; cdr3_aa: CASASTRGTGRAYSNQPQHF
clone_size: medium-sized; j_call: TRBJ2-6; v_call: TRBV12-3/TRBV12-4; cdr3_length: 17; d_call: -; cdr3_nt: TGTGCCAGCAGTTTAAAAAGAGGGGTAACTGGGGCCAACGTCCTGACTTTC; cdr3_aa: CASSLKRGVTGANVLTF
clone_size: medium-sized; j_call: TRBJ1-4; v_call: TRBV19; cdr3_length: 14; d_call: -; cdr3_nt: TGTGCCAGTAGTGCCTTCGGGGTCGGCGAAAAACTGTTTTTT; cdr3_aa: CASSAFGVGEKLFF
clone_size: -; j_call: TRBJ1-6; v_call: TRBV30; cdr3_length: 15; d_call: -; cdr3_nt: TGTGCCTGGAGTGGACAGGCCACCTATAATTCACCCCTCCACTTT; cdr3_aa: CAWSGQATYNSPLHF
clone_size: medium-sized; j_call: TRBJ1-5; v_call: TRBV12-3/TRBV12-4; cdr3_length: 15; d_call: -; cdr3_nt: TGTGCCAGCAGGACAGGTAGCCCCCAGAATCAGCCCCAGCATTTT; cdr3_aa: CASRTGSPQNQPQHF
clone_size: medium-sized; j_call: TRBJ1-1; v_call: TRBV6-5; cdr3_length: 14; d_call: TRBD1; cdr3_nt: TGTGCCAGCAGTTATACAGGGGGCATCACTGAAGCTTTCTTT; cdr3_aa: CASSYTGGITEAFF
clone_size: medium-sized; j_call: TRBJ2-5; v_call: TRBV19; cdr3_length: 13; d_call: -; cdr3_nt: TGTGCCAGTAGTCGGTCCCTTCCAGAGACCCAGTACTTC; cdr3_aa: CASSRSLPETQYF
clone_size: medium-sized; j_call: TRBJ2-4; v_call: TRBV7-6; cdr3_length: 18; d_call: -; cdr3_nt: TGTGCCAGCAGCGCAGCATCCCGGGGACAACGAATAAACAACATTCAGTACTTC; cdr3_aa: CASSAASRGQRINNIQYF
clone_size: many; j_call: TRBJ2-2; v_call: TRBV30; cdr3_length: 18; d_call: TRBD2; cdr3_nt: TGTGCCTGGAGTCGGGGGGGACTTACTAGCGGGAGCACCGGGGAGCTGTTTTTT; cdr3_aa: CAWSRGGLTSGSTGELFF
clone_size: medium-sized; j_call: TRBJ2-2; v_call: TRBV13; cdr3_length: 14; d_call: -; cdr3_nt: TGTGCCAGCAGCTTGGGCCCCATCACCGGGGAGCTGTTTTTT; cdr3_aa: CASSLGPITGELFF
clone_size: medium-sized; j_call: TRBJ1-4; v_call: TRBV28; cdr3_length: 13; d_call: -; cdr3_nt: TGTGCCAGCAGAAGAAGGGGCGGTGAAAAACTGTTTTTT; cdr3_aa: CASRRRGGEKLFF
clone_size: many; j_call: TRBJ2-3; v_call: TRBV29-1; cdr3_length: 14; d_call: -; cdr3_nt: TGCAGCGTTTCCCGAGGGTCTAGCACAGATACGCAGTATTTT; cdr3_aa: CSVSRGSSTDTQYF
clone_size: medium-sized; j_call: TRBJ2-1; v_call: TRBV10-1; cdr3_length: 19; d_call: TRBD2; cdr3_nt: TGCGCCAGCAGTGAGTCGGGACTAGCGGGAGGCACGATAGCGGATGAGCAGTTCTTC; cdr3_aa: CASSESGLAGGTIADEQFF
clone_size: medium-sized; j_call: TRBJ2-7; v_call: TRBV16; cdr3_length: 17; d_call: TRBD2; cdr3_nt: TGTGCCAGCAGCCAATCTGGGCTAGCGGGAGGTCACTACGAGCAGTACTTC; cdr3_aa: CASSQSGLAGGHYEQYF
clone_size: medium-sized; j_call: TRBJ2-7; v_call: TRBV19; cdr3_length: 14; d_call: TRBD1; cdr3_nt: TGTGCCAGTAGTATAACGACAGGGAACTACGAGCAGTACTTC; cdr3_aa: CASSITTGNYEQYF
clone_size: few; j_call: TRBJ1-6; v_call: TRBV30; cdr3_length: 19; d_call: TRBD1; cdr3_nt: TGTGCCTGGAACTTACCTCTTACAGGGGTAAGGGCAAAAAATTCACCCCTCCACTTT; cdr3_aa: CAWNLPLTGVRAKNSPLHF